This is a list of T cell receptor beta chains from one sample in a study of T cell responses to AZD1222 COVID-19 vaccine. Generated by immunoSEQ multiplex PCR, the TCRdb table keeps only in-frame clones and is missing some. The sample contains some 150,000 clones, around 84% of which appear only once. Sequencing was performed on peripheral blood, taken 28 days after the second AZD1222 dose. Receptors were obtained from an adult who received the AZD1222 COVID-19 vaccine. Each CDR3 is given with its conserved first and last residue. D genes are given only for firm matches. The size field is filled for only some rows; it gives once, few, many or a size class.

J gene: TRBJ1-1; D gene: TRBD1; clone size: .; V gene: TRBV12-3/TRBV12-4; CDR3 length: 13; CDR3 DNA: TGTGCCAGCAGTTTGGGCAGGGGGCAATTTGCTTTCTTT; CDR3 protein: CASSLGRGQFAFF
J gene: TRBJ1-2; D gene: .; clone size: .; V gene: TRBV6-1; CDR3 length: 14; CDR3 DNA: TGTGCCAGCAGATCCCGGGGCGAAGGCTATGGCTACACCTTC; CDR3 protein: CASRSRGEGYGYTF
J gene: TRBJ2-5; D gene: .; clone size: once; V gene: TRBV7-6; CDR3 length: 12; CDR3 DNA: TGTGCCAGCAGCCGGTGGCAAGAGACCCAGTACTTC; CDR3 protein: CASSRWQETQYF
J gene: TRBJ2-7; D gene: .; clone size: few; V gene: TRBV5-4; CDR3 length: 15; CDR3 DNA: TGTGCCAGCAGCTTTCTCCAGGTCAATGCCTACGAGCAGTACTTC; CDR3 protein: CASSFLQVNAYEQYF
J gene: TRBJ2-3; D gene: TRBD2; clone size: .; V gene: TRBV7-6; CDR3 length: 19; CDR3 DNA: TGTGCCAGCAGCTTAGAGGGTTCTTGGACTAGCGGGAGTAAGAATACGCAGTATTTT; CDR3 protein: CASSLEGSWTSGSKNTQYF
J gene: TRBJ2-5; D gene: .; clone size: once; V gene: TRBV18; CDR3 length: 13; CDR3 DNA: TGTGCCAGCTCACCCCCCCAGGCGGAGACCCAGTACTTC; CDR3 protein: CASSPPQAETQYF
J gene: TRBJ2-7; D gene: .; clone size: .; V gene: TRBV6-5; CDR3 length: 14; CDR3 DNA: TGTGCCAGCAGCCGGGATCCTACCTCCTACGAGCAGTACTTC; CDR3 protein: CASSRDPTSYEQYF
J gene: TRBJ1-2; D gene: TRBD1; clone size: few; V gene: TRBV5-5; CDR3 length: 15; CDR3 DNA: TGTGCCAGCAGCTTATTGTGGGGACAGGGGTATGGCTACACCTTC; CDR3 protein: CASSLLWGQGYGYTF
J gene: TRBJ1-6; D gene: .; clone size: .; V gene: TRBV9; CDR3 length: 15; CDR3 DNA: TGTGCCAGCAGCGTAGAGATCCAGGGTATTTCACCCCTCCACTTT; CDR3 protein: CASSVEIQGISPLHF
J gene: TRBJ1-2; D gene: TRBD1; clone size: .; V gene: TRBV28; CDR3 length: 14; CDR3 DNA: TGTGCCAGCAGTTTCACAGGGGTTGGCTATGGCTACACCTTC; CDR3 protein: CASSFTGVGYGYTF